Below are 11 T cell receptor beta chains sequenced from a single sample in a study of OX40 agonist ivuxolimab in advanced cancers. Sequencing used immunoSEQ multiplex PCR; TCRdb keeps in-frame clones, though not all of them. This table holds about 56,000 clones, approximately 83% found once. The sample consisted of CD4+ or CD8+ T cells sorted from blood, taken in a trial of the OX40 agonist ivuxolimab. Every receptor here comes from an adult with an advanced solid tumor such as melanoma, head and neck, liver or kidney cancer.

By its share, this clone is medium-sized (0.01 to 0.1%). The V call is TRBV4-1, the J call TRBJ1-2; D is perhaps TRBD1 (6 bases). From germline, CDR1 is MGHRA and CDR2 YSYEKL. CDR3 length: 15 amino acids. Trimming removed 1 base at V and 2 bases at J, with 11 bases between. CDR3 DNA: TGCGCCAGCAGCCAAGGACAGGCCCAGAACTATGGCTACACCTTC. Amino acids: CASSQGQAQNYGYTF.

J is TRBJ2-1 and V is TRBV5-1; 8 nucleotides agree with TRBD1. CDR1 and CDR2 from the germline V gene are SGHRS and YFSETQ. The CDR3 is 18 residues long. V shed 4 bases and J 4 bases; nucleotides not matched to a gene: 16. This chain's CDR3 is CASSPGQGGITRYNEQFF. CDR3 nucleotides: TGCGCCAGCAGCCCCGGACAGGGTGGCATTACAAGGTACAATGAGCAGTTCTTC.

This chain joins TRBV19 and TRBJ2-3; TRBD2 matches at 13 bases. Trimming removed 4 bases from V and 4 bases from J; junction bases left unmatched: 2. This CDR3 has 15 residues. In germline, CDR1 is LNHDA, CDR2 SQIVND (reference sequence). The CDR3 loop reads CASSTTSGGPDTQYF. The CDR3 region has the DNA TGTGCCAGTAGTACGACTAGCGGGGGGCCAGATACGCAGTATTTT.

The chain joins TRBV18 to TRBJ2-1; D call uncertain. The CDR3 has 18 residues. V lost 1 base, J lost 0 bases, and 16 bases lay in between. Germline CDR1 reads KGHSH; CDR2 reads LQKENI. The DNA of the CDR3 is TGTGCCAGCTCACCACTAGCAGCCCGGTTGAGCTCCTACAATGAGCAGTTCTTC. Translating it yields CASSPLAARLSSYNEQFF.

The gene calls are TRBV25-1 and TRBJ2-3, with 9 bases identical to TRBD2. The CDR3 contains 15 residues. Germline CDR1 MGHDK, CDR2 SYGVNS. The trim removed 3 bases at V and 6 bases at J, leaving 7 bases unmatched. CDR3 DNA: TGTGCCAGCAGTGACGGGACAGCGGGAGGCGATACGCAGTATTTT. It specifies CASSDGTAGGDTQYF.

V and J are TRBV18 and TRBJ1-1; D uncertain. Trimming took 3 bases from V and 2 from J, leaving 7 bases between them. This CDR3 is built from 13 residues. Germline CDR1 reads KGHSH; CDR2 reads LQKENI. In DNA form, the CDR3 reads TGTGCCAGCTCACCGTCCCAAAACACTGAAGCTTTCTTT. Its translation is CASSPSQNTEAFF.

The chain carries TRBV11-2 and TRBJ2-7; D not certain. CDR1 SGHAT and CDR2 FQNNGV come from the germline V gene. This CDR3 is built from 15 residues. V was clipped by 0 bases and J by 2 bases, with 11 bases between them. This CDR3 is CASSLDHGFTYEQYF. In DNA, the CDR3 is TGTGCCAGCAGCTTAGATCACGGGTTCACCTACGAGCAGTACTTC.

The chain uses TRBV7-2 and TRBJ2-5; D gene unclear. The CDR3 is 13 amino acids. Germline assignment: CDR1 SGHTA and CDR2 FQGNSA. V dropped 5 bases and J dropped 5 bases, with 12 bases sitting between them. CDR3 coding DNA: TGTGCCAGCAGCCAGAGCAGCAGGGAGACCCAGTACTTC. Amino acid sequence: CASSQSSRETQYF. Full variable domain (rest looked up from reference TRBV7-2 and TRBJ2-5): GAGVSQSPSNKVTEKGKDVELRCDPISGHTALYWYRQSLGQGLEFLIYFQGNSAPDKSGLPSDRFSAERTGGSVSTLTIQRTQQEDSAVYLCASSQSSRETQYFGPGTRLLVL.

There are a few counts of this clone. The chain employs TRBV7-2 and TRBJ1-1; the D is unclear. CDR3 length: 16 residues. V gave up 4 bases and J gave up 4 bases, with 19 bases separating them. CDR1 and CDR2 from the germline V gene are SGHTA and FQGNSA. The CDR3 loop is CASSSKSYGRSTEAFF. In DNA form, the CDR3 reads TGTGCCAGCAGCTCCAAATCATATGGGCGGAGCACTGAAGCTTTCTTT.

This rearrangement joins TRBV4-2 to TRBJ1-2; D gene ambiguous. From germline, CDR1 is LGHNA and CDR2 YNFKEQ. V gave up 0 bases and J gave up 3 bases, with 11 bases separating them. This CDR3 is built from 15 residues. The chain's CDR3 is CASSQDLRVDYGYTF. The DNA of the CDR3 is TGTGCCAGCAGCCAAGATCTACGGGTGGACTATGGCTACACCTTC.

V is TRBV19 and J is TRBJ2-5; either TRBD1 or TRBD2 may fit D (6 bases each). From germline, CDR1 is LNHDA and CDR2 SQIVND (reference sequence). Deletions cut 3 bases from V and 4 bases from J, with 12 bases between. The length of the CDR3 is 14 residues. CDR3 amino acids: CASSMVGGGETQYF. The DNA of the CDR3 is TGTGCCAGTAGTATGGTCGGGGGCGGAGAGACCCAGTACTTC.